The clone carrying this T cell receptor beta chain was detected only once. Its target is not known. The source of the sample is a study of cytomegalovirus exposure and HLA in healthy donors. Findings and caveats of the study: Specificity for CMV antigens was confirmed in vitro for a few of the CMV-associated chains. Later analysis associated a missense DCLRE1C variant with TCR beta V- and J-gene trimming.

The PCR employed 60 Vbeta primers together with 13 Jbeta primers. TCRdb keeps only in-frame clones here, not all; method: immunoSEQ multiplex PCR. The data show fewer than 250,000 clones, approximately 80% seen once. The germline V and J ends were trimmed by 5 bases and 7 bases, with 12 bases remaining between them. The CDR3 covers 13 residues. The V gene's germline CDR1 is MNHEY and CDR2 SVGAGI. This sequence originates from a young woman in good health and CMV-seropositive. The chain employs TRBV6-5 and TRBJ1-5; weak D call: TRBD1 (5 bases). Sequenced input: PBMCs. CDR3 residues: CASSRQGSQPQHF. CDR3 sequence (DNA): TGTGCCAGCAGTAGGCAGGGTAGCCAGCCCCAGCATTTT.